The 15 T cell receptor beta chains in this list originate from one sample, sequenced in a study of shared clonotypes between healthy human individuals. TCRdb keeps only in-frame clones here, not all; method: immunoSEQ multiplex PCR. The sample contains under 600,000 clones, roughly four fifths of which appear only once. The source material was PBMCs. These receptors all stem from a woman between 40 and 50 years old in good health. Some clones in this sample may be carry-over from other donors' samples.

As for this clone: Other DNA sequences from this sample encode an identical CDR3 as well. V and J are TRBV5-1 and TRBJ2-2; 8 bases fit TRBD2. Germline V gives CDR1 SGHRS, CDR2 YFSETQ. The CDR3 covers 16 residues. V shed 0 bases and J 5 bases; nucleotides not matched to a gene: 6. CDR3 sequence reads: CASSLGLAGNTGELFF. In DNA form, the CDR3 reads TGCGCCAGCAGCTTGGGGCTAGCGGGCAATACCGGGGAGCTGTTTTTT.

J is TRBJ2-2 and V is TRBV2; TRBD1 aligns across 7 bases. This CDR3 is built from 14 residues. J gave up 1 base and V 6 bases, and 2 bases lay outside the gene matches. CDR1 is SNHLY and CDR2 is FYNNEI in the germline V gene. CDR3 nucleotides: TGTGCCAGCAGCCGGACAGGGAACACCGGGGAGCTGTTTTTT. Translated: CASSRTGNTGELFF. Looking up the rest from reference TRBV2 and TRBJ2-2 gives the full variable domain: EPEVTQTPSHQVTQMGQEVILRCVPISNHLYFYWYRQILGQKVEFLVSFYNNEISEKSEIFDDQFSVERPDGSNFTLKIRSTKLEDSAMYFCASSRTGNTGELFFGEGSRLTVL.

This clone showed up just once. The V gene is TRBV4-2, the J gene TRBJ2-7; unclear D gene. V dropped 0 bases and J dropped 1 base, with 16 bases sitting between them. The CDR3 spans 17 residues. Germline-derived CDR1 and CDR2 are LGHNA and YNFKEQ. CDR3 sequence (DNA): TGTGCCAGCAGCCAAGAAACGGCAGTTAGACTTTCCTACGAGCAGTACTTC. Amino acids: CASSQETAVRLSYEQYF.

The chain joins TRBV15 to TRBJ2-7, with D possibly TRBD1 on 6 matching bases. In germline, CDR1 is LNHNV, CDR2 YYDKDF (reference sequence). Trimming removed 0 bases from V and 2 bases from J, with 14 bases in between. This CDR3 spans 16 amino acids. CDR3 bases: TGTGCCACCAGCAGAGATCCGTACAGGGAAGCCTACGAGCAGTACTTC. This encodes CATSRDPYREAYEQYF.

A remark on this clone: A much more abundant neighbour one base away suggests this may be a read error. This CDR3 reads CASSRGVGYPTGTQYF. The CDR3 DNA reads TGTGCCAGCAGCCGGGGGGTCGGGTACCCGACGGGGACCCAGTACTTC. The J gene is TRBJ2-5, the V gene TRBV11-3; the match to TRBD2 covers 7 bases. With 5 bases clipped from V and 7 bases from J, the junction kept 16 bases outside the gene matches. Germline CDR1 reads SGHNT; CDR2 reads YENEEA. The length of the CDR3 is 16 residues.

The chain employs TRBV4-3 and TRBJ2-5; D is possibly TRBD2 (7 bases). The DNA end favors TRBJ2-7, so the J call may be wrong. The CDR3 has 14 residues. Germline CDR1 LGHNA, CDR2 YSLEER. The CDR3 spells CASSRLGGGHEQYF. CDR3 DNA sequence: TGCGCCAGCAGCCGATTAGGGGGGGGCCACGAGCAGTACTTC.

The chain links TRBV19 to TRBJ2-5, with TRBD1 as a possible D gene (6 bases). CDR3 size: 13 residues. From germline, CDR1 is LNHDA and CDR2 SQIVND (reference sequence). V shed 5 bases and J shed 1 base, with 8 bases lying between them. The CDR3 DNA reads TGTGCCAGTAGTGGGACAATCCAAGAGACCCAGTACTTC. Protein: CASSGTIQETQYF.

V and J are TRBV11-3 and TRBJ2-2; 9 bases match TRBD2. The ends lost 4 bases at V and 1 base at J; junction bases unmatched: 4. Germline assignment: CDR1 SGHNT and CDR2 YENEEA. The CDR3 totals 16 residues. CDR3 coding DNA: TGTGCCAGCAGCTCAAGACTAGCGGTGAACACCGGGGAGCTGTTTTTT. This encodes CASSSRLAVNTGELFF. The variable domain in full, completed from reference TRBV11-3 and TRBJ2-2, reads EAGVVQSPRYKIIEKKQPVAFWCNPISGHNTLYWYLQNLGQGPELLIRYENEEAVDDSQLPKDRFSAERLKGVDSTLKIQPAELGDSAVYLCASSSRLAVNTGELFFGEGSRLTVL.

The chain employs TRBV5-1 and TRBJ1-1; unclear D gene. The V gene's germline CDR1 is SGHRS and CDR2 YFSETQ. Between the trimmed V and J ends, which lost 1 base and 8 bases, there was a span of 30 bases. CDR3 length: 19 amino acids. The CDR3 region has the DNA TGCGCCAGCAGCTTGCAACCCCCGAGGGCCCCAGAAGTAAGTGCGGAAGCTTTCTTT. It is translated as CASSLQPPRAPEVSAEAFF.

The chain employs TRBV10-3 and TRBJ2-7, with TRBD2 identical over 8 bases. Germline CDR1 reads ENHRY; CDR2 reads SYGVKD. V shed 8 bases and J 5 bases; nucleotides not matched to a gene: 8. The CDR3 covers 13 residues. This CDR3 reads CAIRREGNHEQYF. Here the CDR3 DNA reads TGTGCCATCCGACGGGAGGGTAACCACGAGCAGTACTTC.

This clone turned up a few times. The chain is built from TRBV29-1 and TRBJ2-5; D possibly corresponds to TRBD2 (5 bases). Per the germline V gene, CDR1 is SQVTM and CDR2 is ANQGSEA. With 6 bases removed from V and 4 bases from J, the gap between germline ends came to 12 bases. The CDR3 runs 12 residues. This CDR3 is CSVVIRGETQYF. The CDR3 nucleotides are TGCAGCGTAGTTATTCGGGGAGAGACCCAGTACTTC.

This chain connects TRBV29-1 to TRBJ2-1; D unclear. Trimming left V 7 bases short and J 4 bases short, with 8 bases between. There are 11 residues in the CDR3. Germline values: CDR1 SQVTM, CDR2 ANQGSEA. In DNA, the CDR3 is TGCAGCGCGTACGTTTACAATGAGCAGTTCTTC. It is translated as CSAYVYNEQFF.

Turning to this clone: In the same sample, other DNA sequences code for this CDR3. This chain connects TRBV9 to TRBJ2-1; 10 bases line up with TRBD2. V shed 0 bases and J 4 bases; nucleotides not matched to a gene: 1. The CDR3 has 15 amino acids. Looked up from germline, CDR1 is SGDLS and CDR2 is YYNGEE. The CDR3 region is CASSVGTSGYNEQFF. The CDR3 nucleotides read TGTGCCAGCAGCGTAGGGACTAGCGGTTACAATGAGCAGTTCTTC.

The chain couples TRBV5-6 to TRBJ2-5; 9 nucleotides line up with TRBD1. Germline trimming cut 0 bases from V and 5 bases from J; bases unmatched to any gene: 11. The V gene's germline CDR1 is SGHDT and CDR2 YYEEEE. The CDR3 contains 17 residues. CDR3 in DNA: TGTGCCAGCAGCTTGGTAATGGGGGGACAGGGTGAGGAGACCCAGTACTTC. The encoded protein is CASSLVMGGQGEETQYF.

This chain connects TRBV5-6 to TRBJ1-1; TRBD1 matches at 7 bases. Trimming removed 3 bases from V and 4 bases from J; junction bases left unmatched: 12. This CDR3 is built from 16 residues. Germline CDR1 reads SGHDT; CDR2 reads YYEEEE. The CDR3 loop reads CASSSLRQGPTTEAFF. The CDR3 DNA is TGTGCCAGCAGCTCACTACGACAGGGACCGACCACTGAAGCTTTCTTT.